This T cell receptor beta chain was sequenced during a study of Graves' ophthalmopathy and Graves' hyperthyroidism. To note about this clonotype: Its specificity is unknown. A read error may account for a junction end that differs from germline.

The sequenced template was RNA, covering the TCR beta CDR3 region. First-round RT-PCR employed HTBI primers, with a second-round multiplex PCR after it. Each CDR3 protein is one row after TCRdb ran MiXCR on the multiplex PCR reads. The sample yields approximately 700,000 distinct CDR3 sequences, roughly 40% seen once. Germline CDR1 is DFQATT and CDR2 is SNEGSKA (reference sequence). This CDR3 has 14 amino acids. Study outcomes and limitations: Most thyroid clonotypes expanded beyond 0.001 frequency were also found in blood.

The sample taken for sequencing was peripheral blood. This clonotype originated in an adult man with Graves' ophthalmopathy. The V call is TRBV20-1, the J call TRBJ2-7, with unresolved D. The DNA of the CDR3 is TGCAGTGCGGCGGTCGCCACCAATTTCTACGAGCAGAACTTC. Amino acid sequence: CSAAVATNFYEQNF.